These 24 T cell receptor beta chains were sequenced from one sample in a study of T cell changes during pregnancy in multiple sclerosis. Sequenced by immunoSEQ multiplex PCR; TCRdb stores in-frame clones only, minus some. Altogether about 75,000 clones are present, around nine tenths being singletons, with the ten largest covering 0.43%. Material: CD4+ T cells from peripheral blood mononuclear cells, obtained before pregnancy. All receptors come from a female donor with multiple sclerosis, enrolled in a pregnancy study.

V usage is TRBV5-4 and J usage is TRBJ2-4, with 10 bases fitting TRBD1. Germline CDR1 reads SGHNT; CDR2 reads YYREEE (reference sequence). V trimming: 1 base; J trimming: 2 bases; junction bases outside the gene matches: 3. The CDR3 contains 16 residues. This chain's CDR3 is CASSLQGQGSKNIQYF. The CDR3 DNA is TGTGCCAGCAGCTTGCAGGGACAGGGGTCCAAAAACATTCAGTACTTC.

J is TRBJ2-7 and V is TRBV7-2; TRBD2 matches 7 bases. Germline-derived CDR1 and CDR2 are SGHTA and FQGNSA. J was trimmed by 5 bases and V by 2 bases; bases with no gene match: 3. The CDR3 extends over 13 amino acids. CDR3 DNA: TGTGCCAGCAGCTTACTAGCGGTCAACGAGCAGTACTTC. Translated, it gives CASSLLAVNEQYF. The whole variable domain, remainder taken from reference TRBV7-2 and TRBJ2-7, is GAGVSQSPSNKVTEKGKDVELRCDPISGHTALYWYRQSLGQGLEFLIYFQGNSAPDKSGLPSDRFSAERTGGSVSTLTIQRTQQEDSAVYLCASSLLAVNEQYFGPGTRLTVT.

The chain is built from TRBV19 and TRBJ1-5, with D perhaps TRBD1 (6 bases). V gave up 4 bases and J gave up 4 bases, with 17 bases separating them. The germline gives CDR1 LNHDA, CDR2 SQIVND (reference sequence). The CDR3 totals 16 residues. Here the CDR3 reads CASSSHRVAGNQPQHF. The CDR3 DNA follows: TGTGCCAGTAGTAGCCACAGGGTGGCAGGAAATCAGCCCCAGCATTTT. The full variable domain, in which reference TRBV19 and TRBJ1-5 provide the parts outside the CDR3, is DGGITQSPKYLFRKEGQNVTLSCEQNLNHDAMYWYRQDPGQGLRLIYYSQIVNDFQKGDIAEGYSVSREKKESFPLTVTSAQKNPTAFYLCASSSHRVAGNQPQHFGDGTRLSIL.

The chain employs TRBV27 and TRBJ1-1; 8 bases map to TRBD1. The CDR3 length is 15 residues. In germline, CDR1 is MNHEY, CDR2 SMNVEV (reference sequence). V was clipped by 5 bases and J by 6 bases; unmatched bases: 11. The CDR3 is CASSRRGQGSPEAFF. The CDR3 coding sequence is TGTGCCAGCAGTCGCCGAGGACAGGGATCCCCTGAAGCTTTCTTT.

This clone was observed once. The chain links TRBV4-2 to TRBJ1-2, with 9 nucleotides matching TRBD1. The junction had 8 bases not matched to a gene; V was cut back by 2 bases and J by 7 bases. The CDR3 is 15 amino acids. The germline V gene encodes CDR1 LGHNA and CDR2 YNFKEQ. The CDR3 DNA reads as TGTGCCAGCAGCCAATCGACAGGGGGTCCTATTGGCTACACCTTC. Translating it yields CASSQSTGGPIGYTF.

This clone was found once. The chain has TRBV19 and TRBJ1-6; 7 nucleotides line up with TRBD1. V lost 2 bases, J lost 5 bases, and 3 bases stayed unmatched. In germline, CDR1 is LNHDA, CDR2 SQIVND (reference sequence). This CDR3 spans 15 amino acids. Here the CDR3 reads CASSITGVNNSPLHF. The CDR3 coding sequence is TGTGCCAGTAGTATAACAGGGGTAAATAATTCACCCCTCCACTTT.

This chain joins TRBV2 and TRBJ1-2; unclear D gene. V shed 3 bases and J shed 5 bases, with 10 bases lying between them. The CDR3 has 13 residues. Germline assignment: CDR1 SNHLY and CDR2 FYNNEI. The CDR3 loop reads CASSERVQYGYTF. The CDR3 nucleotides are TGTGCCAGCAGTGAGCGAGTACAGTATGGCTACACCTTC. Looking up the rest from reference TRBV2 and TRBJ1-2 gives the full variable domain: EPEVTQTPSHQVTQMGQEVILRCVPISNHLYFYWYRQILGQKVEFLVSFYNNEISEKSEIFDDQFSVERPDGSNFTLKIRSTKLEDSAMYFCASSERVQYGYTFGSGTRLTVV.

The chain has TRBV29-1 and TRBJ2-7; the D gene is possibly TRBD2 (6 bases). In germline, CDR1 is SQVTM, CDR2 ANQGSEA. V lost 3 bases to trimming and J lost 5 bases, with 8 bases between them. This CDR3 spans 11 amino acids. The CDR3 spells CSVDSGDEQYF. Here the CDR3 DNA reads TGCAGCGTTGACTCGGGGGACGAGCAGTACTTC.

The chain has TRBV15 and TRBJ2-7; 7 bases agree with TRBD1. The CDR3 contains 17 residues. Trimming took 0 bases from V and 2 from J; bases not matched to a gene: 10. The germline V gene encodes CDR1 LNHNV and CDR2 YYDKDF (reference sequence). The chain's CDR3 is CATSRERRTGTPYEQYF. The CDR3 DNA is TGTGCCACCAGCAGAGAGCGGAGGACAGGAACTCCCTACGAGCAGTACTTC. The full variable domain, with the rest looked up from reference TRBV15 and TRBJ2-7, is DAMVIQNPRYQVTQFGKPVTLSCSQTLNHNVMYWYQQKSSQAPKLLFHYYDKDFNNEADTPDNFQSRRPNTSFCFLDIRSPGLGDTAMYLCATSRERRTGTPYEQYFGPGTRLTVT.

The sample holds one count of this clone. The CDR3 DNA is TGCGCCAGCAGCTTGGTGCCACTTAGAACCTACGAGCAGTACTTC. Translating gives CASSLVPLRTYEQYF. This chain uses TRBV5-1 with TRBJ2-7; no definite D call. From germline, CDR1 is SGHRS and CDR2 YFSETQ. The germline V and J ends were trimmed by 0 bases and 2 bases, with 12 bases remaining between them. The CDR3 length is 15 residues.

Concerning this clone itself: One end of the junction varies from germline; a read error may be responsible. The chain combines TRBV7-9 with TRBJ1-3; the D gene is possibly TRBD1 (5 bases). This CDR3 has 12 residues. Germline lookup yields CDR1 SEHNR and CDR2 FQNEAQ (reference sequence). CDR3 nucleotides: TGCCTCACAGGAAACTCTGGAAACACCATATATTTT. Its protein product is CLTGNSGNTIYF.

V is TRBV18 and J is TRBJ1-1; 8 positions agree with TRBD1. After removal of 3 bases from V and 0 bases from J, the junction contained 3 bases not matched to a gene. The germline gives CDR1 KGHSH, CDR2 LQKENI. CDR3 length: 15 amino acids. CDR3 nucleotide sequence: TGTGCCAGCTCACCCCAGGGGGCTATGAACACTGAAGCTTTCTTT. This translates into CASSPQGAMNTEAFF.

The chain employs TRBV4-2 and TRBJ2-5, with D maybe TRBD2 (5 bases). V was pared by 4 bases and J by 3 bases, with 15 bases between. The CDR3 is made up of 15 amino acids. Germline CDR1 and CDR2: LGHNA and YNFKEQ. CDR3 sequence: CASSRGGSTEETQYF. Written as DNA, the CDR3 is TGTGCCAGCAGCCGAGGTGGGAGTACAGAAGAGACCCAGTACTTC.

This chain connects TRBV7-3 to TRBJ1-3, with TRBD1 matching over 7 bases. Germline trimming cut 0 bases from V and 4 bases from J; bases unmatched to any gene: 6. The germline V gene encodes CDR1 SGHTA and CDR2 FQGTGA. This CDR3 is 16 amino acids long. As DNA, the CDR3 is TGTGCCAGCAGCTTAACTGCAGGGGGGACCGGAAACACCATATATTTT. It is translated as CASSLTAGGTGNTIYF.

The J gene is TRBJ2-1, the V gene TRBV7-3; perhaps TRBD1 as D (5 bases). Trimming cost V 0 bases and J 3 bases, with 9 bases left between them. This CDR3 spans 15 amino acids. Germline V lookup: CDR1 SGHTA, CDR2 FQGTGA. The CDR3 sequence is CASSLTGEGYNEQFF. CDR3 coding DNA: TGTGCCAGCAGCTTAACAGGGGAAGGCTACAATGAGCAGTTCTTC.

The gene calls are TRBV4-1 and TRBJ1-2, with a weak D call TRBD1 (6 bases). The ends were cut back, 3 bases at V and 6 bases at J, with 14 bases in the middle. This CDR3 is 14 amino acids long. CDR1 MGHRA and CDR2 YSYEKL come from the germline V gene. In DNA form, the CDR3 reads TGCGCCAGCAGCCAGCAGGGGCGAGGTCATGGCTACACCTTC. It yields the protein CASSQQGRGHGYTF.

The chain uses TRBV28 and TRBJ1-2; 8 nucleotides align to TRBD1. The germline V gene has CDR1 MDHEN and CDR2 SYDVKM. The CDR3 spans 14 residues. J was trimmed by 8 bases and V by 4 bases; bases with no gene match: 9. The CDR3 DNA reads as TGTGCCAGCAGTTCTACGACAGGGGCGGTGGGCTACACCTTC. The encoded protein is CASSSTTGAVGYTF.

The chain has TRBV30 and TRBJ1-6, with TRBD1 matching over 9 bases. V shed 8 bases, J shed 9 bases, and the junction held 8 bases outside the gene matches. Germline CDR1 GTSNPN, CDR2 SVGIG (reference sequence). This CDR3 spans 13 amino acids. CDR3 protein: CASTQGAGSPLHF. For the CDR3, the DNA is TGTGCCAGCACACAGGGGGCAGGTTCACCCCTCCACTTT.

Of note for this clone: The junction does not match germline at one end; this may be a read error. The chain recombines TRBV7-7 with TRBJ2-2; 8 bases agree with TRBD2. Per the germline V gene, CDR1 is SSHAT and CDR2 is FNYEAQ (reference sequence). This CDR3 region has 14 residues. The CDR3 is CASSTGLAAGELFF. CDR3 DNA sequence: TGTGCTAGCAGCACCGGACTAGCAGCCGGGGAGCTGTTTTTT. Full variable domain (missing parts from reference TRBV7-7 and TRBJ2-2): GAGVSQSPRYKVTKRGQDVTLRCDPISSHATLYWYQQALGQGPEFLTYFNYEAQPDKSGLPSDRFSAERPEGSISTLTIQRTEQRDSAMYRCASSTGLAAGELFFGEGSRLTVL.

V usage is TRBV7-9 and J usage is TRBJ2-1, with TRBD1 matching over 8 bases. Germline CDR1 is SEHNR and CDR2 is FQNEAQ (reference sequence). After removal of 5 bases from V and 6 bases from J, the junction contained 18 bases not matched to a gene. The CDR3 has 18 residues. The CDR3 DNA is TGTGCCAGCAGCCTCGCTATTAGGACAGGGTTAAGGGCCAATGAGCAGTTCTTC. Protein sequence: CASSLAIRTGLRANEQFF.

The chain is built from TRBV7-3 and TRBJ2-1, with 8 bases lining up with TRBD2. With V trimmed by 5 bases and J by 1 base, 7 bases remained unmatched. CDR3 size: 16 residues. CDR1 SGHTA and CDR2 FQGTGA come from the germline V gene. Here the CDR3 reads CASSPPGTSSYNEQFF. For the CDR3, the DNA is TGTGCCAGCAGCCCACCGGGGACTAGTTCCTACAATGAGCAGTTCTTC.

The rearrangement links TRBV28 to TRBJ2-1, with 9 bases fitting TRBD2. The CDR3 is 14 residues long. Germline CDR1 reads MDHEN; CDR2 reads SYDVKM. Germline trimming cut 5 bases from V and 6 bases from J; bases unmatched to any gene: 5. The CDR3 nucleotides read TGTGCCAGCAGTCTAGCGGGGACCCTCAATGAGCAGTTCTTC. Protein: CASSLAGTLNEQFF.

The gene calls are TRBV7-3 and TRBJ1-1; D possibly corresponds to TRBD1 (5 bases). The V and J ends lost 2 bases and 4 bases respectively, with 8 bases between them. The germline V gene encodes CDR1 SGHTA and CDR2 FQGTGA. This CDR3 has 13 amino acids. CDR3 DNA sequence: TGTGCCAGCAGCTTAGACAGCTTCACTGAAGCTTTCTTT. Amino acid sequence: CASSLDSFTEAFF.

This rearrangement joins TRBV10-2 to TRBJ1-5, with a tentative D call TRBD1 (5 bases). V dropped 9 bases and J dropped 4 bases, with 13 bases sitting between them. The CDR3 is 13 amino acids. Looked up from germline, CDR1 is WSHSY and CDR2 is SAAADI. The CDR3, as DNA: TGCGCCAGTAGGGGTTGGGAAAATCAGCCCCAGCATTTT. Translated: CASRGWENQPQHF.